The clone carrying this T cell receptor beta chain has at least ten counts. Antigen unknown. Amplified regions were TCR beta CDR3 sequences from RNA transcripts. Primed by the HTBI set, a first-round RT-PCR was run on the TCR CDR3. TCRdb called the multiplex PCR reads again in MiXCR, with one record for every CDR3 protein. In the table there are 400,000 to 450,000 distinct CDR3 sequences, 14% to 15% of which are singletons. The source of the sample is a study of T cells in Graves' hyperthyroidism and ophthalmopathy. Study findings and constraints: Expanded thyroid clonotypes (above 0.001) were mostly also found in blood. Ophthalmopathy was separated from stable hyperthyroidism by a 13 V-J model.

The authors obtained PBMCs from 10 ml of fresh peripheral blood. Germline-derived CDR1 and CDR2 are LGHDT and YNNKEL (reference sequence). The CDR3 is 14 amino acids. Trimming took 3 bases from V and 2 from J, leaving 10 bases between them. The gene calls are TRBV3-1 and TRBJ1-1, with a tentative D call TRBD1 (6 bases). Sequencing used blood. The sequence was obtained from a man aged 18 to 30 with Graves' ophthalmopathy. CDR3 DNA: TGTGCCAGCAGCCAGACAGGATTTAACACTGAAGCTTTCTTT. This encodes CASSQTGFNTEAFF.